The clone carrying this TCR beta chain was found once. Its antigen is unidentified. The split of CD4+ cells yielded CD45RA+ naive and CD45RA-negative memory subsets. Measured with immunoSEQ multiplex PCR; TCRdb has only the in-frame clones, and not every one. The sample consists of 2 million to 3 million clones, over 85% of them appearing once. The data are from a study of shared clonotypes between healthy human individuals. Study details: Every donor yielded three CD4 naive, three CD4 memory, two CD8 naive and one CD8 memory plate.

Per germline, CDR1 SGHVS and CDR2 FQNEAQ. The CDR3 is 13 amino acids. V trimming: 8 bases; J trimming: 1 base; junction bases outside the gene matches: 4. Study outcomes and limitations: Several donors held approximately 4.5% of naive CD4 clonotypes in common.

This clonotype was sampled from a young man in good health. The sequenced sample was naive CD4+ T cells sorted from blood. Subset described: CD45RA+ positively selected. The gene calls are TRBV7-8 and TRBJ1-1, with 7 bases identical to TRBD1. CDR3 nucleotide sequence: TGTGCCAGCCAGGGGGACAAGAACACTGAAGCTTTCTTT. This codes for CASQGDKNTEAFF. The variable domain in full, with the rest retrieved from reference TRBV7-8 and TRBJ1-1, is GAGVSQSPRYKVAKRGQDVALRCDPISGHVSLFWYQQALGQGPEFLTYFQNEAQLDKSGLPSDRFFAERPEGSVSTLKIQRTQQEDSAVYLCASQGDKNTEAFFGQGTRLTVV.